This T cell receptor (beta chain) was sequenced in a study of blood T cell repertoires in COVID-19. Background on the study: The United States, Italy and Spain supplied acute and convalescent COVID-19 samples. The cDNA or gDNA used as material had been derived from T cells, B-cell-depleted T cells, or PBMCs.

The V end lost 2 bases, the J end lost 0 bases, and 15 bases lay between the germline ends. The CDR3 is 17 residues long. The germline gives CDR1 LNHDA, CDR2 SQIVND (reference sequence). TCRdb's table, derived via immunoSEQ multiplex PCR, lists solely in-frame clones and lacks some. The sample records a few hundred thousand clones, around 86% being singletons. This chain joins TRBV19 and TRBJ2-3, with D possibly being TRBD2 (7 bases). Sample: peripheral blood. This receptor was identified in a man in his thirties or forties who had recovered from COVID-19. The CDR3: CASSIRGRGASTDTQYF. DNA of the CDR3: TGTGCCAGTAGTATACGGGGGAGGGGGGCCAGCACAGATACGCAGTATTTT.